This T cell receptor (beta chain) emerged from a study of long-term antiretroviral therapy in people with HIV. General study points: Pre-ART expanded clones dominated the repertoire at every time point.

On this clone itself: What it recognizes is unknown.

Germline loops: CDR1 SEHNR, CDR2 FQNEAQ (reference sequence). The CDR3 extends over 15 amino acids. Trimming took 5 bases from V and 2 from J, leaving 10 bases between them. Version v3.0 of the immunoSEQ assay ran at survey level. The protocol was immunoSEQ multiplex PCR, while the TCRdb copy is restricted to in-frame clones and leaves out a portion. Found here are under 45,000 clones, about 80% of them singletons; the top ten hold 4.5% to 6%. V gene TRBV7-9 combines with J gene TRBJ2-6; D gene ambiguous. The sequence came from a man aged 25-45 years with HIV. The sequences come from unsorted PBMCs, collected 3.4 years after starting antiretroviral therapy. The CDR3 protein is CASSRQRAGANVLTF. The CDR3 DNA sequence: TGTGCCAGCAGCCGCCAAAGGGCTGGGGCCAACGTCCTGACTTTC.